This T cell receptor (beta chain) comes out of a study of CD8 T cells in Susac syndrome. Study-level results: By the study's own acknowledgment, its TCR sequencing and HLA analysis included relatively few individuals.

Comment on this clonotype: Its target is not known.

TCR beta was sequenced from blood CD8+ and CD4+ T cells. It was healthy donors who served as the controls, matched for age and sex. Trimming cost V 4 bases and J 4 bases; bases outside gene matches: 6. The CDR3 consists of 14 residues. With random hexamers, roughly 0.5 to 1 ug RNA was reverse transcribed. The method of amplification for TCR beta CDR3 was immunoSEQ multiplex PCR, covering 54 Vbeta and 13 Jbeta. Via MiXCR, TCRdb re-called the immunoSEQ multiplex PCR reads, giving one row per CDR3 protein. This table has roughly 180,000 distinct CDR3 sequences, around 94% appearing once. The rearrangement links TRBV12-3 or TRBV12-4 to TRBJ1-1, with TRBD1 matching 7 bases. Sequenced sample: CD4+ T cells from PBMCs. The sequence was collected from a human donor in good health. CDR3 DNA: TGTGCCAGCAGTTGGGGAGGGGGCCGCACTGAAGCTTTCTTT. It yields the protein CASSWGGGRTEAFF.